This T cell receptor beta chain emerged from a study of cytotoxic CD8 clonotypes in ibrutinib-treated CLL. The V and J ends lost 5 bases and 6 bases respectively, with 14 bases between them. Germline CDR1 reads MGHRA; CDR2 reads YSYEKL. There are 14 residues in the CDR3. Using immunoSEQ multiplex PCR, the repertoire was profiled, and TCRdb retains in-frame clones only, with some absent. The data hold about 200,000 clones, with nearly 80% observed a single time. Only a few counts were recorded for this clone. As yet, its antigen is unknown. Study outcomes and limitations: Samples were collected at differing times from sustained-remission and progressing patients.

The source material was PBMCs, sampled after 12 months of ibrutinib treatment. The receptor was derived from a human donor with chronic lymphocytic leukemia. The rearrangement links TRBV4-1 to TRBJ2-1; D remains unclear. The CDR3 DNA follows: TGCGCCAGCAGCGGGCGGTTGGCCAGCAATGAGCAGTTCTTC. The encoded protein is CASSGRLASNEQFF.